This T cell receptor beta chain stems from a study of T-cell memory formation after mild COVID-19. Study background: Clusters were largely donor specific. General study points: Some clones that responded turned up in pre-infection memory, which suggests that cross-reactive memory joined in.

The CDR3 covers 17 residues. Losses at the gene ends were 3 bases for V and 5 bases for J; bases not matched to a gene: 15. Germline CDR1 and CDR2: MGHRA and YSYEKL. This clonotype occurred a few times. Its antigen remains unidentified. Constant-segment primers served in 5'RACE that generated TCR alpha and TCR beta cDNA libraries bearing sample barcodes and UMIs. TCRdb analysed the 5' RACE reads with MiXCR anew, one entry per CDR3 protein. The data contain 500,000 to 600,000 distinct CDR3 sequences, approximately 19% of them singletons. This sequence joins TRBV4-1 and TRBJ2-7; TRBD2 matches 8 bases. The specimen sequenced was PBMCs or a T cell subset sorted from them (not recorded which). The TCR originated in an adult woman who had mild COVID-19 (a few samples of this study predate the infection). Cell type and time point are not known. The CDR3 DNA follows: TGCGCCAGCAGCCACTATCCGGGCACTAGCGGCTCTCACGAGCAGTACTTC. Translation gives CASSHYPGTSGSHEQYF.